This paragraph covers one T cell receptor beta chain sequence. Its antigen remains unidentified. TCRdb's table, derived via immunoSEQ multiplex PCR, lists solely in-frame clones and lacks some. Here the sample spans under 4,500 clones, approximately 53% being singletons. This specimen comes from a study of siplizumab effects on memory and regulatory T cells. Study context: Without drug or with siplizumab at about 1 ug/mL, mixed lymphocyte reactions were set up in pairs.

Study-wide results and limits: The Treg-derived share of mappable alloreactive CD4+ clones averaged roughly 70% with siplizumab and 26.9% in controls. Of the alloreactive clones, only a minor fraction mapped to unstimulated subsets.

The authors cocultured the mixed lymphocyte reaction cells at 37 degrees C for about 6 days. The specimen sequenced was CFSE-low (dividing) CD4+ T cells sorted from an allogeneic mixed lymphocyte reaction. This sequence was found in a human donor in good health; the cells came from an allogeneic mixed lymphocyte reaction.

The CDR3 bases are TGCAGCGGGAGGGACAGGGGTTCCTACAATGAGCAGTTCTTC. It specifies CSGRDRGSYNEQFF. The chain recombines TRBV29-1 with TRBJ2-1; TRBD1 matches at 10 bases. The germline V gene has CDR1 SQVTM and CDR2 ANQGSEA. This CDR3 comprises 14 residues. Trimming cost V 7 bases and J 1 base; bases outside gene matches: 4.